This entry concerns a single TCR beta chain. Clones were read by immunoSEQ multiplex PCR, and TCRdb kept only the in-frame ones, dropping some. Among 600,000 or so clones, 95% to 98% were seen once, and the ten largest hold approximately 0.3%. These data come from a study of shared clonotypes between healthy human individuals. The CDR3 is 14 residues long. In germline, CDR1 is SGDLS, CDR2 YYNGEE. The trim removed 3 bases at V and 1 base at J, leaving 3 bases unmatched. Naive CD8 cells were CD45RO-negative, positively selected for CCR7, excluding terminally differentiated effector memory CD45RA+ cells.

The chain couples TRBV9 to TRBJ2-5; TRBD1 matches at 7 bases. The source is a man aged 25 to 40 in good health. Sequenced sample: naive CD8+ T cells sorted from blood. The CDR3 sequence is CASSARTGQETQYF. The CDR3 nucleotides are TGTGCCAGCAGCGCCCGGACAGGCCAAGAGACCCAGTACTTC.